This record covers a single T cell receptor beta chain. The data originate from a study of blood T cell repertoires in COVID-19. Trimming cost V 9 bases and J 10 bases, with 16 bases left between them. The CDR3 contains 12 residues. The V gene's germline CDR1 is LGHDT and CDR2 YNNKEL (reference sequence). Original processing notes: How many nucleated cells were present was estimated from reference gene primer amplification. Only in-frame clones appear in the TCRdb table, and some are missing; sequencing was by immunoSEQ multiplex PCR. The V and J calls and clone size were taken over from that table, and D and trimming were inferred from the DNA. The table has around 100,000 clones, about 90% seen once.

The sequence derives from a human donor in a cohort sampled during active COVID-19. What was sequenced was peripheral blood. This rearrangement joins TRBV3-1 (or the pseudogene TRBV3-2) to TRBJ2-1; D might be TRBD2 (5 bases). The CDR3 sequence is CASWGVGTEQFF. The CDR3 region has the DNA TGTGCCAGTTGGGGAGTCGGAACAGAGCAGTTCTTC.